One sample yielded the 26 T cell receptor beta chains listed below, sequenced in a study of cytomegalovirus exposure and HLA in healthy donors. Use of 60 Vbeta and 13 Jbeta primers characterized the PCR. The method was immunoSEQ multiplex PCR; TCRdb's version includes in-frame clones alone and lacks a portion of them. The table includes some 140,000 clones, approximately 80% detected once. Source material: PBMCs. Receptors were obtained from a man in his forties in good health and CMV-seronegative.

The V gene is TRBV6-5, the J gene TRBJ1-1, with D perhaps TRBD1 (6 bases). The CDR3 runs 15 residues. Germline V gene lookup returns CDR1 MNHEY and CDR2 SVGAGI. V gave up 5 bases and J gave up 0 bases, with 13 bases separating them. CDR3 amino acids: CASSRSQGLNTEAFF. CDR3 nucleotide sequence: TGTGCCAGCAGTCGCTCCCAGGGGCTGAACACTGAAGCTTTCTTT.

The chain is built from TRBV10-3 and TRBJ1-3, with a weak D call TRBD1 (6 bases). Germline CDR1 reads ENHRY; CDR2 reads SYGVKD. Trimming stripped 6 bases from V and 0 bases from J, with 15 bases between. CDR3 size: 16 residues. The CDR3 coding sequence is TGTGCCATCAGAAGAGGGGGGGACGACTCTGGAAACACCATATATTTT. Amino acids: CAIRRGGDDSGNTIYF.

In DNA form, the CDR3 reads TGTGCCAGCAGGGGGGCCTCAATCGAGACCCAGTACTTC. Its protein product is CASRGASIETQYF. This chain connects TRBV25-1 to TRBJ2-5; TRBD1 is a possible D gene (6 bases). Trimming took off 6 bases at V and 5 bases at J, with 13 bases between the two ends. The CDR3 is 13 residues long. Germline V gene data show CDR1 as MGHDK and CDR2 as SYGVNS.

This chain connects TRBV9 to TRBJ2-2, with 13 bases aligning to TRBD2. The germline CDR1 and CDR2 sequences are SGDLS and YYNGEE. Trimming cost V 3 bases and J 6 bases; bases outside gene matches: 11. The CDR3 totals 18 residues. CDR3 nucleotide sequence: TGTGCCAGCAGCGCCCTTCCCGGGACTAGCGGGAATGCCGGGGAGCTGTTTTTT. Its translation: CASSALPGTSGNAGELFF.

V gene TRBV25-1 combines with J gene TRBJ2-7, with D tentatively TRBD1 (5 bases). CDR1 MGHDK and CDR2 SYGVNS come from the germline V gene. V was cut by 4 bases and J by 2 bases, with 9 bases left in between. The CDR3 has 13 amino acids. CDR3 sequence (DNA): TGTGCCAGCAGTGGACAGTGGACCTACGAGCAGTACTTC. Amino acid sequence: CASSGQWTYEQYF.

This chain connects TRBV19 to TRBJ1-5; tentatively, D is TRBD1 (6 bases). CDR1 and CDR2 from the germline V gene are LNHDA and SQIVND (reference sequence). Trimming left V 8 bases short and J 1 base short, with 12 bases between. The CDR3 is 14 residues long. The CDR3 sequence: CASLSGDSNQPQHF. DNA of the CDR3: TGTGCCAGTCTGTCAGGGGACAGCAATCAGCCCCAGCATTTT.

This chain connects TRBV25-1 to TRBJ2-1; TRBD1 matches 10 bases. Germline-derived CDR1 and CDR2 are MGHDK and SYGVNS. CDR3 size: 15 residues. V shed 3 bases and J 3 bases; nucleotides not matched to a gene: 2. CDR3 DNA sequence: TGTGCCAGCAGTGAGACAGGGGGCTTCTACAATGAGCAGTTCTTC. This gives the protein CASSETGGFYNEQFF.

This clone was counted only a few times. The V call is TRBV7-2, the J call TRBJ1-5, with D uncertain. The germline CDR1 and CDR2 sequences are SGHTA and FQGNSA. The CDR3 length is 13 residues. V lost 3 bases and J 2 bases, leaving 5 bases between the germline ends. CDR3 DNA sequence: TGTGCCAGCAGCTTCCATCGCAATCAGCCCCAGCATTTT. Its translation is CASSFHRNQPQHF.

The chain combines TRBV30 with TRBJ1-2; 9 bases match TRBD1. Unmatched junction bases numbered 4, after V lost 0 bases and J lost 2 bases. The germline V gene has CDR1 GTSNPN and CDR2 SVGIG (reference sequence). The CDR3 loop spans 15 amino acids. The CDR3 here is CAWSVLTGGNYGYTF. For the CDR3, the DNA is TGTGCCTGGAGTGTACTAACAGGGGGCAACTATGGCTACACCTTC.

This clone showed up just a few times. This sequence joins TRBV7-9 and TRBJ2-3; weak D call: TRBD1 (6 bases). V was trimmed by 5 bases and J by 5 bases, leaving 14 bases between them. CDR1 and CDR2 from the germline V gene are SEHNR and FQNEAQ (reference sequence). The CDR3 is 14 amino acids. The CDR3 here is CASSLIEGGDTQYF. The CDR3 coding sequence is TGTGCCAGCAGCCTCATCGAAGGGGGAGATACGCAGTATTTT.

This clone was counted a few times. The CDR3 region is CASSLGSGIFHEKLFF. The CDR3 coding sequence is TGTGCCAGCAGCTTGGGATCAGGGATATTTCATGAAAAACTGTTTTTT. The chain uses TRBV5-6 and TRBJ1-4; tentatively, D is TRBD1 (5 bases). Trimming left V 0 bases short and J 6 bases short, with 15 bases between. CDR1 is SGHDT and CDR2 is YYEEEE in the germline V gene. This CDR3 is 16 amino acids long. The variable domain in full, completed from reference TRBV5-6 and TRBJ1-4, reads DAGVTQSPTHLIKTRGQQVTLRCSPKSGHDTVSWYQQALGQGPQFIFQYYEEEERQRGNFPDRFSGHQFPNYSSELNVNALLLGDSALYLCASSLGSGIFHEKLFFGSGTQLSVL.

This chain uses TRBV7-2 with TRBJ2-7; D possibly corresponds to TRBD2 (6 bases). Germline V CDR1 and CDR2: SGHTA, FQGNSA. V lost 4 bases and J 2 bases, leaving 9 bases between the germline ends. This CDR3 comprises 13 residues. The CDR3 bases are TGTGCCAGCAGCTGGGGACTTACCTACGAGCAGTACTTC. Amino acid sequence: CASSWGLTYEQYF.

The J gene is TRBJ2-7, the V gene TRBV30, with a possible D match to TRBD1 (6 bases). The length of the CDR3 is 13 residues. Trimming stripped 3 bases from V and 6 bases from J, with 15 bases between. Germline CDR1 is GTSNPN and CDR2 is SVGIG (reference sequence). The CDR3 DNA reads TGTGCCTGGAGCACAGGGACCCCGGCCGAGCAGTACTTC. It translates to CAWSTGTPAEQYF.

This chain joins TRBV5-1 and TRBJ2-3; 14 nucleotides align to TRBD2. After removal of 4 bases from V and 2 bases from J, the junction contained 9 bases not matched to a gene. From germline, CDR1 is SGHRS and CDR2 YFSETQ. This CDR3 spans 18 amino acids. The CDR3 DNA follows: TGCGCCAGCAGCAGAACCGGGACTAGCGGGAGTGTCACAGATACGCAGTATTTT. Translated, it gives CASSRTGTSGSVTDTQYF.

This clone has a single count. The chain's CDR3 is CARGWSRGGYTF. As DNA, the CDR3 is TGTGCCCGGGGATGGTCGCGTGGTGGCTACACCTTC. This chain links TRBV30 with TRBJ1-2; no reliable D call. Trimming shortened V by 8 bases and J by 7 bases, and 17 bases separated the two germline ends. The CDR3 has 12 residues. Germline loops: CDR1 GTSNPN, CDR2 SVGIG (reference sequence).

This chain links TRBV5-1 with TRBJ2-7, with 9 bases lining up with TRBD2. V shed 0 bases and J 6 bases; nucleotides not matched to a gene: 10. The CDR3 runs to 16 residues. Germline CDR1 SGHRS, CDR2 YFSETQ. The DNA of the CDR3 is TGCGCCAGCAGCTTGGTGGGTAGCGGGAGTGTTGGCGAGCAGTACTTC. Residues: CASSLVGSGSVGEQYF.

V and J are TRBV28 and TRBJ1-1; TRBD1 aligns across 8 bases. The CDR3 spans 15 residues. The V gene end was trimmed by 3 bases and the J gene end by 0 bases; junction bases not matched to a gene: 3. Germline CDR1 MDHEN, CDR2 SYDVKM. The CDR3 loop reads CASSLTGAMNTEAFF. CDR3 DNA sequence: TGTGCCAGCAGTTTGACAGGGGCCATGAACACTGAAGCTTTCTTT. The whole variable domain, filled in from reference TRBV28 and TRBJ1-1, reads DVKVTQSSRYLVKRTGEKVFLECVQDMDHENMFWYRQDPGLGLRLIYFSYDVKMKEKGDIPEGYSVSREKKERFSLILESASTNQTSMYLCASSLTGAMNTEAFFGQGTRLTVV.

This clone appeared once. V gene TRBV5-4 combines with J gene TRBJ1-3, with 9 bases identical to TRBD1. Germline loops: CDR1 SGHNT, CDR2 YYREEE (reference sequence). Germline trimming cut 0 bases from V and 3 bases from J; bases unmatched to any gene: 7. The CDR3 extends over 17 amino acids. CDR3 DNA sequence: TGTGCCAGCAGCTTGGCTCAACAGGGGGCGCGTGGAAACACCATATATTTT. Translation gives CASSLAQQGARGNTIYF.

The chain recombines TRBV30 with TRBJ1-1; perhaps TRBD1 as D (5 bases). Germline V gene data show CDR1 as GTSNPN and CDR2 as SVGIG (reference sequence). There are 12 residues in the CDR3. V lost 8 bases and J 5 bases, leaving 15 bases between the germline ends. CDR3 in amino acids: CAHSWGGTEAFF. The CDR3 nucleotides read TGTGCCCACTCGTGGGGGGGGACTGAAGCTTTCTTT.

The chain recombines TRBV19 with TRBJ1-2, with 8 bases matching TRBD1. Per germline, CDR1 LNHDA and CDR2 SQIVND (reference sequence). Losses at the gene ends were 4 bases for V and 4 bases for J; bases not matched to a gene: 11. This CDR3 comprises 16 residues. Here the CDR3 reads CASSTARTGSPYGYTF. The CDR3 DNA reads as TGTGCCAGTAGTACGGCCCGGACAGGGTCCCCCTATGGCTACACCTTC.

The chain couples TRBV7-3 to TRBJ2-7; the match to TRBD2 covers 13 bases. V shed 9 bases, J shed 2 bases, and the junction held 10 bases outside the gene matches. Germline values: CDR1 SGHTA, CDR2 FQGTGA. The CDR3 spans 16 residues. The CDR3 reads CASSPGTSGAPYEQYF. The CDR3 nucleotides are TGTGCCAGTAGCCCCGGGACTAGCGGGGCCCCCTACGAGCAGTACTTC.

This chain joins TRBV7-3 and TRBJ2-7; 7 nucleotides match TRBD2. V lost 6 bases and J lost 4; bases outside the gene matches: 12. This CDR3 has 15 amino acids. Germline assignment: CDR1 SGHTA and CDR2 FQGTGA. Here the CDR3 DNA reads TGTGCCAGCAGGGCTACCGGCGGGGGAGCATACGAGCAGTACTTC. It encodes CASRATGGGAYEQYF.

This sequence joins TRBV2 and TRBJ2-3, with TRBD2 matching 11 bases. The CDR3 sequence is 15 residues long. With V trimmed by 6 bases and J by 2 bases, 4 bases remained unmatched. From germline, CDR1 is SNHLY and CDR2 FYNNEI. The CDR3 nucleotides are TGTGCCAGCAGCTTGGGACTAGCGGACACAGATACGCAGTATTTT. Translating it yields CASSLGLADTDTQYF.

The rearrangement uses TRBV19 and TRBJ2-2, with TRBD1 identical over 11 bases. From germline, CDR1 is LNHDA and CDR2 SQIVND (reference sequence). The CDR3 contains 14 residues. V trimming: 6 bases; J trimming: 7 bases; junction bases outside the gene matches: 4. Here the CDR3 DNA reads TGTGCCAGTAGGCGGACAGGGGGCAACGGGGAGCTGTTTTTT. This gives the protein CASRRTGGNGELFF.

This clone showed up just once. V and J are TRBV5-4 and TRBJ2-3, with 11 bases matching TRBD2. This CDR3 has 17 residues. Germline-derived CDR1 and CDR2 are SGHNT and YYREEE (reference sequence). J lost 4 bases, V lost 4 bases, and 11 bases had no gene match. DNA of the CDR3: TGTGCCAGCAGCCCTCGGACTAGCGGGCCGTACCCAGATACGCAGTATTTT. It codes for CASSPRTSGPYPDTQYF. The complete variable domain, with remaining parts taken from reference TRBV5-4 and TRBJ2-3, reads ETGVTQSPTHLIKTRGQQVTLRCSSQSGHNTVSWYQQALGQGPQFIFQYYREEENGRGNFPPRFSGLQFPNYSSELNVNALELDDSALYLCASSPRTSGPYPDTQYFGPGTRLTVL.

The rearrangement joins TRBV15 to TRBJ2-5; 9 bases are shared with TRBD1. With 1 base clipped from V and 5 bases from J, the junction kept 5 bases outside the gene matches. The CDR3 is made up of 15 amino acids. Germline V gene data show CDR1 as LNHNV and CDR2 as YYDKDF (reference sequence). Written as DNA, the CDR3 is TGTGCCACCAGCAGAGTCGGGGGGACAGGGGAGACCCAGTACTTC. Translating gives CATSRVGGTGETQYF.